These T cell receptor beta chains were read from a single sample in a study of blood T cell repertoires in COVID-19. The data were produced by immunoSEQ multiplex PCR, yet TCRdb's version contains in-frame clones alone and is incomplete. The sample holds 150,000 to 200,000 clones, less than 90% seen once. The sample consisted of PBMCs or T cells enriched from blood (not recorded which). These TCRs come from a woman aged 45-59 years who had recovered from COVID-19. CDR3s include the opening cysteine and the closing phenylalanine or tryptophan. A D gene is named only where the DNA matches it firmly. Size values are once, few and many counts, or a class for expanded clones, and some rows have none.

clone_size j_call d_call v_call cdr3_aa cdr3_nt
NA TRBJ2-5 TRBD1 TRBV5-1 CASSLRQGAETQYF TGCGCCAGCAGCTTAAGACAGGGGGCAGAGACCCAGTACTTC
NA TRBJ2-1 NA TRBV3-1/TRBV3-2 CASSQVFGSPYNEQFF TGTGCCAGCAGCCAAGTATTCGGGAGCCCCTACAATGAGCAGTTCTTC
NA TRBJ1-1 NA TRBV12-3/TRBV12-4 CASSLESGTEAFF TGTGCCAGCAGTTTGGAGTCGGGCACTGAAGCTTTCTTT
NA TRBJ2-1 NA TRBV19 CASSTLREFIDEQFF TGTGCCAGTAGTACTCTCCGGGAGTTTATAGATGAGCAGTTCTTC
NA TRBJ2-5 TRBD2 TRBV9 CASKKGGSVGETQYF TGTGCCAGCAAAAAGGGCGGGAGTGTCGGGGAGACCCAGTACTTC
NA TRBJ1-4 NA TRBV29-1 CSVEILSNEKLFF TGCAGCGTTGAAATCCTAAGTAATGAAAAACTGTTTTTT
NA TRBJ2-5 TRBD2 TRBV5-5 CASSRRTSGTTGETQYF TGTGCCAGCAGCCGCCGGACTAGCGGGACAACAGGGGAGACCCAGTACTTC
NA TRBJ2-6 NA TRBV5-1 CASSLGPGISGANVLTF TGCGCCAGCAGCCTGGGACCGGGGATAAGTGGGGCCAACGTCCTGACTTTC
NA TRBJ1-1 TRBD1 TRBV18 CASSPSTGPLSTEAFF TGTGCCAGCTCACCATCGACAGGGCCCCTGAGCACTGAAGCTTTCTTT
NA TRBJ2-1 NA TRBV11-2 CASSASRQLTNNEQFF TGTGCCAGCAGCGCCTCGAGGCAGCTTACCAACAATGAGCAGTTCTTC
NA TRBJ2-3 NA TRBV7-9 CASSPPTKDTQYF TGTGCCAGCAGCCCTCCTACGAAAGATACGCAGTATTTT
NA TRBJ1-4 TRBD1 TRBV24-1 CATSERTGWVEKLFF TGTGCCACCAGTGAGCGGACAGGCTGGGTCGAAAAACTGTTTTTT
NA TRBJ2-3 NA TRBV6-1 CASSERQVSTDTQYF TGTGCCAGCAGTGAACGGCAGGTTAGCACAGATACGCAGTATTTT
NA TRBJ2-2 NA TRBV9 CASSVGGQNTGELFF TGTGCCAGCAGCGTAGGGGGGCAGAACACCGGGGAGCTGTTTTTT
NA TRBJ1-1 TRBD1 TRBV18 CASSPEQGATEAFF TGTGCCAGCTCACCAGAGCAGGGGGCGACTGAAGCTTTCTTT
few TRBJ1-1 NA TRBV7-9 CASSSERASTNTEAFF TGTGCCAGCAGCTCCGAGCGGGCCAGCACGAACACTGAAGCTTTCTTT
NA TRBJ1-4 TRBD1 TRBV30 CAWSILSGTGDEKLFF TGTGCCTGGAGTATTCTATCCGGGACAGGGGATGAAAAACTGTTTTTT
NA TRBJ2-1 TRBD1 TRBV9 CASSAQGAIGYNEQFF TGTGCCAGCAGCGCCCAGGGGGCCATAGGTTACAATGAGCAGTTCTTC
NA TRBJ1-5 NA TRBV19 CASSRTAVYGNQPQHF TGTGCCAGTAGTAGAACCGCCGTCTACGGCAATCAGCCCCAGCATTTT
NA TRBJ1-2 TRBD1 TRBV6-5 CASRRGTGVAYGYTF TGTGCCAGCAGACGAGGGACAGGGGTCGCCTATGGCTACACCTTC
once TRBJ2-6 NA TRBV27 CASRSTGANVLTF TGTGCCAGCAGATCCACTGGGGCCAACGTCCTGACTTTC
NA TRBJ2-5 TRBD1 TRBV5-4 CASSGGQGGYQETQYF TGTGCCAGCAGTGGGGGACAGGGGGGGTACCAAGAGACCCAGTACTTC
NA TRBJ2-1 TRBD1 TRBV6-5 CASSSDRGSYNEQFF TGTGCCAGCAGTTCGGACAGGGGCTCCTACAATGAGCAGTTCTTC
NA TRBJ1-1 NA TRBV6-2/TRBV6-3 CASSYTRRGDTEAFF TGTGCCAGCAGTTACACCCGACGGGGTGACACTGAAGCTTTCTTT
NA TRBJ2-1 TRBD2 TRBV5-6 CAFTKAGVVYNEQFF TGTGCTTTCACGAAGGCGGGAGTAGTATACAATGAGCAGTTCTTC
NA TRBJ2-3 NA TRBV3-1/TRBV3-2 CASSQNVANTQYF TGTGCCAGCAGCCAAAACGTAGCAAATACGCAGTATTTT
NA TRBJ1-5 NA TRBV19 CASSIINMYQPQHF TGTGCCAGTAGTATCATCAACATGTATCAGCCCCAGCATTTT
NA TRBJ1-5 NA TRBV2 CASRRGQPLNSNQPQHF TGTGCCAGCCGCCGAGGCCAACCATTGAATAGCAATCAGCCCCAGCATTTT
NA TRBJ1-1 NA TRBV7-3 CASSPTTRDTEAFF TGTGCCAGCAGCCCAACCACCAGGGACACTGAAGCTTTCTTT
NA TRBJ2-1 TRBD1 TRBV6-2/TRBV6-3 CASSYSQLGGQNEQFF TGTGCCAGCAGTTACTCTCAACTAGGGGGCCAGAATGAGCAGTTCTTC